The 18 T cell receptor beta chains listed next were all sequenced from one sample in a study of molecular identifiers for immune sequencing clone quantification. MiXCR was run by TCRdb on the PCR reads, yielding one entry per CDR3 protein. Among 600,000 to 650,000 distinct CDR3 sequences listed, about 20% were seen once. Sequenced sample: naive CD8+ T cells from blood, with Jurkat cell RNA spiked in. Subset specified: FACS-sorted CD8+CD4-CCR7+CD45RA+ naive T cells. The receptors come from a human donor in good health. Some libraries in this study had Jurkat cell RNA spiked in.

This clonotype was observed at least ten times. The gene calls are TRBV9 and TRBJ1-1; D is possibly TRBD1 (5 bases). CDR1 and CDR2 from the germline V gene are SGDLS and YYNGEE. With 4 bases removed from V and 5 bases from J, the gap between germline ends came to 18 bases. The CDR3 loop spans 15 amino acids. CDR3 DNA sequence: TGTGCCAGCAGCCCCAGCGCTTCAGGGAAGACTGAAGCTTTCTTT. As protein: CASSPSASGKTEAFF.

The chain carries TRBV6-2 or TRBV6-3 and TRBJ1-2; D possibly corresponds to TRBD1 (6 bases). The germline V and J ends were trimmed by 5 bases and 0 bases, with 22 bases remaining between them. The CDR3 runs to 18 residues. The germline V gene has CDR1 MNHEY and CDR2 SVGEGT. The CDR3 loop reads CASSPSDRSLIANYGYTF. CDR3 nucleotides: TGTGCCAGCAGTCCCTCGGACAGAAGCCTAATAGCTAACTATGGCTACACCTTC.

This clonotype showed up many times. The chain combines TRBV3-1 with TRBJ2-1; no definite D call. Germline assignment: CDR1 LGHDT and CDR2 YNNKEL (reference sequence). V shed 4 bases and J shed 7 bases, with 14 bases lying between them. The CDR3 consists of 14 residues. This CDR3 is CASSPLNLGNEQFF. The CDR3 coding sequence is TGTGCCAGCAGCCCGCTAAATCTGGGGAATGAGCAGTTCTTC.

A few counts support this clonotype. The chain couples TRBV7-9 to TRBJ2-1; D may be TRBD1 or TRBD2 (5 bases each). CDR3 size: 13 residues. Germline values: CDR1 SEHNR, CDR2 FQNEAQ (reference sequence). V was cut by 7 bases and J by 7 bases, with 14 bases left in between. The CDR3 here is CASNNGALNEQFF. CDR3 nucleotides: TGTGCCAGCAACAACGGGGCTCTTAATGAGCAGTTCTTC.

This clonotype was counted many times. The chain couples TRBV20-1 to TRBJ1-1, with no clear D. V was clipped by 6 bases and J by 2 bases, with 19 bases between them. The CDR3 is made up of 15 amino acids. The germline gives CDR1 DFQATT, CDR2 SNEGSKA (reference sequence). The CDR3 nucleotides are TGCAGTGCGCCCGGGCTCCCCCCGAAAAACACTGAAGCTTTCTTT. This encodes CSAPGLPPKNTEAFF.

The rearrangement links TRBV4-3 to TRBJ2-1, with 13 nucleotides matching TRBD2. The CDR3 runs 19 residues. Germline CDR1 is LGHNA and CDR2 is YSLEER. V was pared by 4 bases and J by 7 bases, with 16 bases of the junction left unmatched. In DNA form, the CDR3 reads TGCGCCAGCAGCCCCCCCCCCCCCCCCGGGACTAGCGGGGCTAATGAGCAGTTCTTC. It yields the protein CASSPPPPPGTSGANEQFF.

There are many counts of this clonotype. The chain has TRBV27 and TRBJ2-3; 8 nucleotides match TRBD2. V lost 7 bases and J lost 4; bases outside the gene matches: 10. From germline, CDR1 is MNHEY and CDR2 SMNVEV (reference sequence). The CDR3 is made up of 15 amino acids. CDR3 residues: CASNPSAGEADTQYF. As DNA, the CDR3 is TGTGCCAGCAACCCCTCAGCGGGAGAGGCAGATACGCAGTATTTT.

This clonotype appeared many times. This chain uses TRBV20-1 with TRBJ2-1, with 9 bases fitting TRBD2. The CDR3 length is 15 residues. The V gene's germline CDR1 is DFQATT and CDR2 SNEGSKA (reference sequence). V lost 0 bases to trimming and J lost 3 bases; unmatched junction nucleotides: 3. CDR3 DNA sequence: TGCAGTGCTAGAGACCGACTAGCGGACTACAATGAGCAGTTCTTC. Residues: CSARDRLADYNEQFF.

This clonotype appeared many times. The rearrangement links TRBV6-6 to TRBJ2-7, with D uncertain. In germline, CDR1 is MNHNY, CDR2 SVGAGI (reference sequence). Trimming pared 2 bases from V and 7 bases from J, leaving 9 bases between. The CDR3 consists of 12 residues. CDR3 amino acids: CASSYGPQEQYF. Here the CDR3 DNA reads TGTGCCAGCAGTTACGGTCCTCAGGAGCAGTACTTC.

This clonotype was counted a few times. The chain joins TRBV19 to TRBJ2-3; D remains unclear. Germline lookup yields CDR1 LNHDA and CDR2 SQIVND (reference sequence). The CDR3 covers 12 residues. V was cut by 1 base and J by 4 bases, with 3 bases left in between. The CDR3 is CASSIGPDTQYF. The CDR3 DNA reads as TGTGCCAGTAGTATAGGTCCAGATACGCAGTATTTT.

This clonotype was observed a handful of times. J is TRBJ2-4 and V is TRBV5-6, with 9 bases matching TRBD1. J gave up 1 base and V 4 bases, and 6 bases lay outside the gene matches. The length of the CDR3 is 16 residues. The V gene's germline CDR1 is SGHDT and CDR2 YYEEEE. This CDR3 reads CASSPTGGWAKNIQYF. The CDR3, as DNA: TGTGCCAGCAGCCCCACAGGGGGCTGGGCCAAAAACATTCAGTACTTC.

This sequence joins TRBV2 and TRBJ2-1, with 12 bases that match TRBD2. CDR1 is SNHLY, CDR2 FYNNEI, per germline. J lost 6 bases, V lost 7 bases, and 4 bases had no gene match. CDR3 length equals 14 residues. The CDR3 nucleotides are TGTGCCAGCACACTAGCGGGGGGATCCAATGAGCAGTTCTTC. This gives the protein CASTLAGGSNEQFF.

This clonotype was seen ten or more times. The chain recombines TRBV15 with TRBJ2-3; TRBD2 matches 11 bases. The V and J ends lost 3 bases and 2 bases, in that order; junction bases with no gene match: 7. The CDR3 runs to 17 residues. Germline CDR1 and CDR2: LNHNV and YYDKDF (reference sequence). CDR3 sequence reads: CATSSQGTSGYTDTQYF. CDR3 nucleotides: TGTGCCACCAGCAGCCAAGGGACTAGCGGATACACAGATACGCAGTATTTT.

To note about this clonotype: This may arise from a read error, as a much more abundant clone is one base away. V and J are TRBV28 and TRBJ2-3; no clear D gene. CDR1 is MDHEN, CDR2 SYDVKM, per germline. V shed 3 bases and J shed 2 bases, with 15 bases lying between them. The CDR3 is 16 amino acids. The CDR3 DNA reads TGTGCCAGCAGTTTGGAGACACCACAAGACACAGATACGCAGTATTTT. Amino acid sequence: CASSLETPQDTDTQYF. The complete variable domain, with remaining parts taken from reference TRBV28 and TRBJ2-3, reads DVKVTQSSRYLVKRTGEKVFLECVQDMDHENMFWYRQDPGLGLRLIYFSYDVKMKEKGDIPEGYSVSREKKERFSLILESASTNQTSMYLCASSLETPQDTDTQYFGPGTRLTVL.

This clonotype was recorded a few times. This chain uses TRBV9 with TRBJ2-3; D perhaps matches TRBD2 (5 bases). CDR3 length: 14 residues. V lost 6 bases, J lost 2 bases, and 13 bases lay in between. The germline CDR1 and CDR2 sequences are SGDLS and YYNGEE. CDR3 nucleotide sequence: TGTGCCAGCAACGCAGACGGACTCACAGATACGCAGTATTTT. Protein: CASNADGLTDTQYF. Full variable domain (remainder filled in from reference TRBV9 and TRBJ2-3): DSGVTQTPKHLITATGQRVTLRCSPRSGDLSVYWYQQSLDQGLQFLIQYYNGEERAKGNILERFSAQQFPDLHSELNLSSLELGDSALYFCASNADGLTDTQYFGPGTRLTVL.

The sample holds many counts of this clonotype. This chain links TRBV7-9 with TRBJ2-5; D is perhaps TRBD2 (6 bases). V lost 4 bases and J lost 3, with 15 bases in between. Germline values: CDR1 SEHNR, CDR2 FQNEAQ (reference sequence). The CDR3 has 15 amino acids. CDR3 amino acids: CASSSTGTSKETQYF. In DNA form, the CDR3 reads TGTGCCAGCAGCTCCACCGGGACTTCCAAAGAGACCCAGTACTTC.

In its sample, this clonotype was seen many times. The chain links TRBV5-6 to TRBJ2-3; 11 bases align to TRBD2. The V and J ends lost 4 bases and 0 bases, in that order; junction bases with no gene match: 7. The V gene's germline CDR1 is SGHDT and CDR2 YYEEEE. This CDR3 has 17 residues. For the CDR3, the DNA is TGTGCCAGCAGCAAAAGACTAGCGGGAACTAGCACAGATACGCAGTATTTT. Translated, it gives CASSKRLAGTSTDTQYF. The entire variable domain, with the rest obtained from reference TRBV5-6 and TRBJ2-3, is as follows: DAGVTQSPTHLIKTRGQQVTLRCSPKSGHDTVSWYQQALGQGPQFIFQYYEEEERQRGNFPDRFSGHQFPNYSSELNVNALLLGDSALYLCASSKRLAGTSTDTQYFGPGTRLTVL.

This clonotype occurred a few times. The chain employs TRBV19 and TRBJ1-2; possible D gene TRBD1, 5 bases. The V end was cut by 8 bases, the J end by 6 bases, with 16 bases between. CDR1 is LNHDA, CDR2 SQIVND, per germline (reference sequence). The CDR3 extends over 13 amino acids. DNA of the CDR3: TGTGCCAGTGGGGGACTTCCCATCGATGGCTACACCTTC. Protein sequence: CASGGLPIDGYTF.